The next 21 T cell receptor beta chains were all read from a single sample in a study of T cells in Graves' hyperthyroidism and ophthalmopathy. It was RNA transcripts that yielded the amplified TCR beta CDR3 regions. TCR CDR3 underwent first-round RT-PCR with the HTBI primer set. One entry per CDR3 protein, called by TCRdb with MiXCR from the multiplex PCR reads. The sample contains around 600,000 distinct CDR3 sequences, more than 15% of which appear only once. Sequences were obtained from blood. These receptors were collected from a woman in her thirties or forties with Graves' ophthalmopathy.

The chain links TRBV7-9 to TRBJ2-2, with 8 bases lining up with TRBD2. CDR3 length: 21 residues. The V and J ends lost 1 base and 1 base, in that order; junction bases with no gene match: 17. Per the germline V gene, CDR1 is SEHNR and CDR2 is FQNEAQ (reference sequence). CDR3 protein: CASSLVVTGTRLGMNTGELFF. In nucleotides, the CDR3 is TGTGCCAGCAGCTTAGTAGTTACCGGGACTAGACTGGGTATGAACACCGGGGAGCTGTTTTTT.

The table lists this clonotype with a few counts. The chain joins TRBV6-1 to TRBJ2-2; possibly TRBD1 or TRBD2 for D (6 bases each). Germline assignment: CDR1 MNHNS and CDR2 SASEGT. Trimming took off 4 bases at V and 2 bases at J, with 14 bases between the two ends. This CDR3 is built from 16 residues. CDR3 protein: CASSALGGLNTGELFF. The CDR3 nucleotides read TGTGCCAGCAGTGCCCTGGGGGGCCTCAACACCGGGGAGCTGTTTTTT.

This clonotype was seen at least ten times. This chain connects TRBV30 to TRBJ2-7, with D perhaps matching TRBD1 or TRBD2 (5 bases each). Germline lookup yields CDR1 GTSNPN and CDR2 SVGIG (reference sequence). The V end was cut by 0 bases, the J end by 3 bases, with 12 bases between. The CDR3 is 14 amino acids. The CDR3 is CAWSVSGTRYEQYF. Written as DNA, the CDR3 is TGTGCCTGGAGTGTATCTGGGACCCGCTACGAGCAGTACTTC.

The genes are TRBV5-1 and TRBJ2-3; 8 bases match TRBD2. Trimming removed 4 bases from V and 4 bases from J; junction bases left unmatched: 14. The CDR3 has 17 amino acids. Germline lookup yields CDR1 SGHRS and CDR2 YFSETQ. The DNA for the CDR3 is TGCGCCAGCAGCGCCATGAGTACTAGCGGCGGGGCAGATACGCAGTATTTT. Protein: CASSAMSTSGGADTQYF.

The CDR3: CASSSGLAGGRETQYF. CDR3 nucleotides: TGCGCCAGCAGCTCGGGACTAGCGGGGGGGAGAGAGACCCAGTACTTC. The J gene is TRBJ2-5, the V gene TRBV5-1, with 16 bases fitting TRBD2. The CDR3 consists of 16 residues. CDR1 and CDR2 from the germline V gene are SGHRS and YFSETQ. After removal of 3 bases from V and 4 bases from J, the junction contained 3 bases not matched to a gene.

This clonotype was detected ten times or more. The chain employs TRBV2 and TRBJ1-5; D is undetermined. Germline V gene lookup returns CDR1 SNHLY and CDR2 FYNNEI. The CDR3 runs 13 residues. V was clipped by 7 bases and J by 5 bases, with 12 bases between them. The CDR3 sequence is CASTRETDQPQHF. The CDR3, as DNA: TGTGCCAGCACGCGGGAGACCGATCAGCCCCAGCATTTT.

This clonotype was observed many times. The rearrangement uses TRBV3-1 and TRBJ1-4; D gene ambiguous. The CDR3 sequence is 16 residues long. The germline gives CDR1 LGHDT, CDR2 YNNKEL (reference sequence). V dropped 4 bases and J dropped 0 bases, with 12 bases sitting between them. The CDR3 sequence is CASSRHVQTTNEKLFF. The CDR3 DNA is TGTGCCAGCAGCCGCCATGTACAGACAACTAATGAAAAACTGTTTTTT.

This clonotype has ten or more counts. The chain uses TRBV6-1 and TRBJ2-2, with 8 bases that match TRBD1. The V gene's germline CDR1 is MNHNS and CDR2 SASEGT. The CDR3 has 15 amino acids. V gave up 4 bases and J gave up 3 bases; unmatched junction bases: 4. CDR3 protein: CASSVQGADTGELFF. The DNA of the CDR3 is TGTGCCAGCAGTGTGCAGGGGGCGGACACCGGGGAGCTGTTTTTT.

The chain employs TRBV20-1 and TRBJ1-2, with 8 bases identical to TRBD1. The junction had 12 bases not matched to a gene; V was cut back by 4 bases and J by 5 bases. Per the germline V gene, CDR1 is DFQATT and CDR2 is SNEGSKA (reference sequence). The CDR3 is 15 amino acids. The CDR3 is CSANPGGGGVYGYTF. The CDR3 bases are TGCAGTGCTAACCCAGGGGGCGGGGGAGTTTATGGCTACACCTTC.

This clonotype has ten or more counts. The chain has TRBV3-1 and TRBJ2-1; TRBD2 matches at 7 bases. The CDR3 is 16 residues long. In germline, CDR1 is LGHDT, CDR2 YNNKEL (reference sequence). With V trimmed by 1 base and J by 4 bases, 7 bases remained unmatched. The CDR3 loop is CASSQGLGGGYNEQFF. In DNA, the CDR3 is TGTGCCAGCAGCCAAGGTCTTGGGGGGGGGTACAATGAGCAGTTCTTC.

This clonotype was detected many times. The V call is TRBV30, the J call TRBJ2-7; the D gene could be TRBD1 or TRBD2 (6 bases each). Between the trimmed V and J ends, which lost 4 bases and 2 bases, there was a span of 15 bases. CDR3 length equals 14 residues. Germline CDR1 reads GTSNPN; CDR2 reads SVGIG (reference sequence). CDR3 protein: CAWKGGLRAYEQYF. As DNA, the CDR3 is TGTGCCTGGAAAGGGGGACTTCGGGCCTACGAGCAGTACTTC.

In this sample, this clonotype turned up a few times. CDR3 sequence (DNA): TGTGCCAGCTCACCAGAGAACGTCAATGGCTACACCTTC. This codes for CASSPENVNGYTF. The chain couples TRBV18 to TRBJ1-2; D unresolved. Germline CDR1 is KGHSH and CDR2 is LQKENI. Trimming removed 2 bases at V and 6 bases at J, with 10 bases between. This CDR3 has 13 residues.

This clonotype was detected only a few times. The gene calls are TRBV7-2 and TRBJ1-3, with D tentatively TRBD1 (6 bases). Germline lookup yields CDR1 SGHTA and CDR2 FQGNSA. Trimming removed 0 bases from V and 4 bases from J, with 13 bases in between. This CDR3 is 16 amino acids long. The CDR3: CASSLAPGALGNTIYF. CDR3 in DNA: TGTGCCAGCAGCTTAGCGCCGGGGGCGTTAGGAAACACCATATATTTT.

V is TRBV18 and J is TRBJ2-4; 10 nucleotides align to TRBD2. The V gene's germline CDR1 is KGHSH and CDR2 LQKENI. V lost 3 bases and J lost 6; bases outside the gene matches: 8. The CDR3 has 16 amino acids. The CDR3 reads CASSPGLAVLGNIQYF. The DNA for the CDR3 is TGTGCCAGCTCACCCGGACTAGCGGTCTTGGGAAACATTCAGTACTTC.

This chain links TRBV18 with TRBJ1-6, with TRBD1 matching 7 bases. J was trimmed by 13 bases and V by 3 bases; bases with no gene match: 9. From germline, CDR1 is KGHSH and CDR2 LQKENI. This CDR3 is built from 14 residues. The CDR3 bases are TGTGCCAGCTCACCCGGACAGGTCGGTTTTCCCCTCCACTTT. Its protein is CASSPGQVGFPLHF.

This clonotype has just a few counts. J is TRBJ1-5 and V is TRBV19; 9 bases align to TRBD1. CDR3 size: 15 residues. With V trimmed by 2 bases and J by 6 bases, 5 bases remained unmatched. Germline CDR1 reads LNHDA; CDR2 reads SQIVND (reference sequence). CDR3 region: CASSITGGRGQPQHF. The CDR3 region has the DNA TGTGCCAGTAGTATAACAGGGGGCAGAGGTCAGCCCCAGCATTTT.

This clonotype has at least ten counts. This sequence joins TRBV2 and TRBJ2-1, with D possibly being TRBD1 (5 bases). The CDR3 has 15 amino acids. Germline V CDR1 and CDR2: SNHLY, FYNNEI. V was cut by 1 base and J by 0 bases, with 7 bases left in between. CDR3 loop: CASSEDRSSYNEQFF. DNA of the CDR3: TGTGCCAGCAGTGAAGACAGGAGCTCCTACAATGAGCAGTTCTTC.

The genes are TRBV5-4 and TRBJ1-6; possibly TRBD1 for D (5 bases). Germline loops: CDR1 SGHNT, CDR2 YYREEE (reference sequence). The CDR3 totals 13 residues. V was trimmed by 7 bases and J by 7 bases, leaving 12 bases between them. CDR3 loop: CASGVGPNSPLHF. As DNA, the CDR3 is TGTGCCAGCGGGGTGGGGCCCAATTCACCCCTCCACTTT.

This clonotype was seen many times. The DNA for the CDR3 is TGTGCCAGCACTACTTCTAGCGGTGAGCAGTTCTTC. Translated, it gives CASTTSSGEQFF. The rearrangement uses TRBV2 and TRBJ2-1, with TRBD2 identical over 7 bases. Per germline, CDR1 SNHLY and CDR2 FYNNEI. This CDR3 spans 12 amino acids. V was clipped by 7 bases and J by 9 bases; unmatched bases: 6.

This chain uses TRBV6-1 with TRBJ2-7; TRBD1 agrees at 10 bases. J lost 5 bases, V lost 6 bases, and 7 bases had no gene match. The CDR3 runs to 14 residues. Germline CDR1 MNHNS, CDR2 SASEGT. Here the CDR3 DNA reads TGTGCCAGCAGGCGACAGGGGGCTGGGGACGAGCAGTACTTC. Amino acids: CASRRQGAGDEQYF.

This clonotype has at least ten counts. V gene TRBV5-6 combines with J gene TRBJ2-7; 8 positions match TRBD1. Germline V gives CDR1 SGHDT, CDR2 YYEEEE. This CDR3 is built from 15 residues. Trimming cost V 0 bases and J 2 bases; bases outside gene matches: 4. The CDR3 DNA reads TGTGCCAGCAGCTTGGGCAGGGGACAGGCCTACGAGCAGTACTTC. Encoded protein: CASSLGRGQAYEQYF.